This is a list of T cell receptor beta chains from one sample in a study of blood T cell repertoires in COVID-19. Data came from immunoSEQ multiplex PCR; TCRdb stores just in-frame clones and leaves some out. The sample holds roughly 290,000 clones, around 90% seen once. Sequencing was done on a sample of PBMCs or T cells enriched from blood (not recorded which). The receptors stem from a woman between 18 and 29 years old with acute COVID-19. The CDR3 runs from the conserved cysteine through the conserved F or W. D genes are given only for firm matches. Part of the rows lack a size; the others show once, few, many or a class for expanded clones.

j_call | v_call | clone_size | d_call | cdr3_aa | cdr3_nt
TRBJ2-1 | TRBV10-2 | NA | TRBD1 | CAIGTGVYNEQFF | TGCGCCATCGGGACAGGGGTCTACAATGAGCAGTTCTTC
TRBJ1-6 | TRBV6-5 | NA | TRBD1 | CASSSPGQNSPLHF | TGTGCCAGCAGTTCGCCGGGACAGAATTCACCCCTCCACTTT
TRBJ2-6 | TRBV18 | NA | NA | CASSPAGSGANVLTF | TGTGCCAGCTCACCCGCAGGGTCTGGGGCCAACGTCCTGACTTTC
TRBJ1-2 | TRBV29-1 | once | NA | CSSEAETNYGYTF | TGCAGCAGTGAGGCAGAAACTAACTATGGCTACACCTTC
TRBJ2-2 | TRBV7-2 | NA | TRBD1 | CASSSRGLYTGELFF | TGTGCCAGCAGCTCCAGGGGGCTTTACACCGGGGAGCTGTTTTTT
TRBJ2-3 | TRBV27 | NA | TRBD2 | CASSFEREVQTDTQYF | TGTGCCAGCAGTTTTGAGCGGGAGGTCCAAACAGATACGCAGTATTTT
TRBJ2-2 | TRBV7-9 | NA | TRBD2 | CATILAGGGTGELFF | TGTGCCACCATACTAGCGGGAGGGGGCACCGGGGAGCTGTTTTTT
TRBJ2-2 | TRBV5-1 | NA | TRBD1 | CASSLVSGGNTGELFF | TGCGCCAGCAGCTTGGTTTCAGGGGGGAACACCGGGGAGCTGTTTTTT
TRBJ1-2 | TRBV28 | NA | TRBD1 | CATRQGANYGYTF | TGTGCCACGCGACAGGGAGCCAACTATGGCTACACCTTC
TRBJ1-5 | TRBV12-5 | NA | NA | CASGLEPNRDGDQPQHF | TGTGCTAGTGGTTTGGAACCCAACAGGGACGGGGATCAGCCCCAGCATTTT
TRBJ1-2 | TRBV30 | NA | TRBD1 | CAWSLTGAYGYTF | TGTGCCTGGAGTTTGACAGGGGCCTATGGCTACACCTTC
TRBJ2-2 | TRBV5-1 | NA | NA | CASSSGTTTGELFF | TGCGCCAGCAGCTCGGGGACAACCACCGGGGAGCTGTTTTTT
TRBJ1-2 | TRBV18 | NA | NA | CASSATRAGTPDLNYGYTF | TGTGCCAGCTCAGCAACGCGGGCCGGGACTCCGGACCTTAACTATGGCTACACCTTC
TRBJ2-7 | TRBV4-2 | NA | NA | CASSQSQVREQYF | TGTGCCAGCAGCCAATCACAGGTTCGCGAGCAGTACTTC
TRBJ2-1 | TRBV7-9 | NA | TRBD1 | CASSRDTGGNGEQFF | TGTGCCAGCAGCCGAGATACAGGGGGCAACGGTGAGCAGTTCTTC
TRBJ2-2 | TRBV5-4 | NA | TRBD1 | CASSFSFTGGTGELFF | TGTGCCAGCAGCTTCAGCTTTACAGGGGGGACCGGGGAGCTGTTTTTT
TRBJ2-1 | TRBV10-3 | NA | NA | CAISERPSASYNEQFF | TGTGCCATCAGTGAGAGGCCTAGCGCCTCCTACAATGAGCAGTTCTTC
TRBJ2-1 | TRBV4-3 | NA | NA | CASSQDALAREEGYNEQFF | TGCGCCAGCAGCCAAGACGCCTTAGCTAGGGAGGAGGGCTACAATGAGCAGTTCTTC
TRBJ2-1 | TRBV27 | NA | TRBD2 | CASSLGGGSYNEQFF | TGTGCCAGCAGTTTAGGGGGGGGGTCGTACAATGAGCAGTTCTTC
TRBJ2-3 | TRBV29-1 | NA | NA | CSVEGQESSTDTQYF | TGCAGCGTTGAAGGACAGGAAAGTAGCACAGATACGCAGTATTTT
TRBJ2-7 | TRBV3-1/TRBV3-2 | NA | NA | CASSQGTGTRAYEQYF | TGTGCCAGCAGCCAAGGAACCGGGACAAGGGCCTACGAGCAGTACTTC
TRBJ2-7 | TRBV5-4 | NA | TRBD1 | CASSLSQADRGNGEQYF | TGTGCCAGCAGCTTGTCCCAAGCGGACAGGGGAAACGGCGAGCAGTACTTC
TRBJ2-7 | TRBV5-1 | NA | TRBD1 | CASSFVGTGGGYEQYF | TGCGCCAGCAGCTTCGTCGGGACAGGGGGCGGGTACGAGCAGTACTTC
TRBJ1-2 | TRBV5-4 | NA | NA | CASSLLWDSNYGYTF | TGTGCCAGCAGCTTGCTGTGGGACTCTAACTATGGCTACACCTTC
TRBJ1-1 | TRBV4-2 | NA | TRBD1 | CASSQADRDSTEAFF | TGTGCCAGCAGCCAAGCGGACAGGGATAGCACTGAAGCTTTCTTT
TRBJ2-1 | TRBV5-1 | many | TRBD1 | CASRQGVSIEQFF | TGCGCCAGCAGACAGGGGGTCAGTATTGAGCAGTTCTTC
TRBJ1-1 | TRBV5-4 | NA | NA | CASLGRVNTEAFF | TGTGCCAGCCTCGGCCGGGTGAACACTGAAGCTTTCTTT
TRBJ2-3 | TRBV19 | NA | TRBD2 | CASSNLAGGPADTQYF | TGTGCCAGTAGTAACCTAGCGGGAGGGCCGGCAGATACGCAGTATTTT
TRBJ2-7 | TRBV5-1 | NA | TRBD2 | CASSLTSGSSYEQYF | TGCGCCAGCAGCTTAACTAGCGGGAGCTCCTACGAGCAGTACTTC
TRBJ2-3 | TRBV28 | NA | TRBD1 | CASTSTPERGLTDTQYF | TGTGCCAGCACTTCCACCCCTGAGAGGGGGCTCACAGATACGCAGTATTTT
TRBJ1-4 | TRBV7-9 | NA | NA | CASSETGLKLFF | TGTGCCAGCAGCGAAACAGGGTTAAAACTGTTTTTT
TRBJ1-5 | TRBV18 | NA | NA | CASSYGEGQPQHF | TGTGCCAGCTCATATGGGGAGGGTCAGCCCCAGCATTTT
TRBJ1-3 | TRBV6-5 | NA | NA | CASRDIFVNTIYF | TGTGCCAGTAGGGACATCTTCGTAAACACCATATATTTT
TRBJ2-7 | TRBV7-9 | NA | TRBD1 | CASSFTTGELSYEQYF | TGTGCCAGCAGTTTTACTACAGGGGAACTTTCCTACGAGCAGTACTTC
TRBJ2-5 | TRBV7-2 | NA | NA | CASSSDSQETQYF | TGTGCCAGCAGCTCGGACAGTCAAGAGACCCAGTACTTC
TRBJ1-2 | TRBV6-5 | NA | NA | CASSLGQAYGYTF | TGTGCCAGCAGCCTGGGACAAGCTTATGGCTACACCTTC
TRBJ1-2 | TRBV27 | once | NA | CASSYSGGFGFGYTF | TGTGCCAGCAGTTATTCCGGAGGGTTTGGCTTTGGCTACACCTTC
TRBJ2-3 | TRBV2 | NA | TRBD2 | CASSFLAGGSTDTQYF | TGTGCCAGCTCTTTTTTAGCGGGAGGGAGCACAGATACGCAGTATTTT
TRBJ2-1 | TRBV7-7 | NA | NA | CASSFRLGGGKGRDEQFF | TGTGCCAGCAGCTTTCGTCTGGGTGGCGGGAAAGGTAGGGATGAGCAGTTCTTC
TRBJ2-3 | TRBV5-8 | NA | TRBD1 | CASSLGQGAADTQYF | TGTGCCAGCAGCTTGGGACAGGGGGCGGCAGATACGCAGTATTTT
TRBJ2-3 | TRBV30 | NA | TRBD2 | CAWSVGGSQDTQYF | TGTGCCTGGAGTGTGGGAGGGAGTCAAGATACGCAGTATTTT
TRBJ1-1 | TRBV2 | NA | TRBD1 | CASSRRGDSYQEDAEAFF | TGTGCCAGCAGTCGAAGGGGGGACAGTTATCAGGAGGACGCTGAAGCTTTCTTT
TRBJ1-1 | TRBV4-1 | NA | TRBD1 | CASSQDWGQGTEAFF | TGCGCCAGCAGCCAAGATTGGGGACAGGGGACTGAAGCTTTCTTT
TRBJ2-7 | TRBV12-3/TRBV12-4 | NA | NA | CASTTTAIGKQYF | TGTGCCAGCACTACAACGGCTATCGGGAAGCAGTACTTC
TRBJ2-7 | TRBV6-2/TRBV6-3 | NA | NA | CASSYLSAASYEQYF | TGTGCCAGCAGTTACTTAAGCGCCGCCTCCTACGAGCAGTACTTC
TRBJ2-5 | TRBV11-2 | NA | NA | CASSLDLSYQETQYF | TGTGCCAGCAGCTTAGATCTCTCGTACCAAGAGACCCAGTACTTC
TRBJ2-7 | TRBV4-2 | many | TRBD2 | CASSQDGSSGSYEQYF | TGTGCCAGCAGCCAAGATGGAAGTAGCGGGAGCTACGAGCAGTACTTC
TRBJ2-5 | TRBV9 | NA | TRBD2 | CASRPAGGPGETQYF | TGTGCCAGCAGACCAGCGGGAGGGCCCGGTGAGACCCAGTACTTC
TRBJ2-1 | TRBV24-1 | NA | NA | CATSDAGTKSYNEQFF | TGTGCCACCAGTGATGCCGGGACAAAATCCTACAATGAGCAGTTCTTC
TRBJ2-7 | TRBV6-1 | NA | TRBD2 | CASSERSGRAYEQYF | TGTGCCAGCAGTGAAAGAAGCGGGAGGGCCTACGAGCAGTACTTC
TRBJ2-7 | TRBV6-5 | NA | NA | CASSPRVAYEQYF | TGTGCCAGCAGCCCCCGGGTCGCCTACGAGCAGTACTTC